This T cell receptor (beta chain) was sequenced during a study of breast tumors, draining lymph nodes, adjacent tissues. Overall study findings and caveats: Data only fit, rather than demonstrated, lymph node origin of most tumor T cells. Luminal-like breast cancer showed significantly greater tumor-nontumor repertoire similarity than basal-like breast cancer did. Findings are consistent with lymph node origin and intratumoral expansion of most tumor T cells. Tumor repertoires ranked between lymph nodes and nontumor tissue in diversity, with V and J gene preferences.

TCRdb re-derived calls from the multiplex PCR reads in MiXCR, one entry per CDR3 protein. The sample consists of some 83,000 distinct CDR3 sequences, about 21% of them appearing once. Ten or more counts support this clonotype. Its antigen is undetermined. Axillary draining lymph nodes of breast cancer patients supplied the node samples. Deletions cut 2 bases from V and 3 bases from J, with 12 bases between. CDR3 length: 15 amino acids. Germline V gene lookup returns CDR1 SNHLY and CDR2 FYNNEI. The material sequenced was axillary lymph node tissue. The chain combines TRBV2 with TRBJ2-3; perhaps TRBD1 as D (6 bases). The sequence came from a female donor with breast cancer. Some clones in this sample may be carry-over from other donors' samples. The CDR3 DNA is TGTGCCAGCAGTGAAATACAGGGAGCTACAGATACGCAGTATTTT. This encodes CASSEIQGATDTQYF. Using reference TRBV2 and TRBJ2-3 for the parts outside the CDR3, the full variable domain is EPEVTQTPSHQVTQMGQEVILRCVPISNHLYFYWYRQILGQKVEFLVSFYNNEISEKSEIFDDQFSVERPDGSNFTLKIRSTKLEDSAMYFCASSEIQGATDTQYFGPGTRLTVL.